This TCR beta chain was recorded in a study of blood T cell repertoires in COVID-19. Turning to the study itself: T cells, B-cell-depleted T cells, or PBMCs supplied cDNA or gDNA.

Germline-derived CDR1 and CDR2 are SGHRS and YFSETQ. Trimming cost V 5 bases and J 6 bases; bases outside gene matches: 8. The CDR3 sequence is 13 residues long. Under the authors' procedure: Reference gene primer amplification gave nucleated cell count estimates. Profiling relied on immunoSEQ multiplex PCR, and the TCRdb table lists in-frame clones only, not all of them. V, J and clone size reflect that table, while D and trimming were determined from the DNA. The profile shows some 200,000 clones, almost 85% of them singletons. Sequencing was done on a sample of peripheral blood. The genes are TRBV5-1 and TRBJ2-7; 7 bases agree with TRBD1. The clonotype was recovered from a human donor with acute or convalescent COVID-19. The donor label of this sample is uncertain. The DNA of the CDR3 is TGCGCCAGCAGTTTAGACAGGGCAGGCGAGCAGTACTTC. Translating it yields CASSLDRAGEQYF.